These 16 T cell receptor beta chains were sequenced from one sample in a study of cytomegalovirus exposure and HLA in healthy donors. The PCR employed 60 Vbeta primers together with 13 Jbeta primers. Using immunoSEQ multiplex PCR, the repertoire was profiled, and TCRdb retains in-frame clones only, with some absent. The data hold 95,000 to 150,000 clones, with about three quarters observed a single time. Input material: PBMCs. These receptors came from a female donor in good health and CMV-seronegative.

V usage is TRBV25-1 and J usage is TRBJ1-6; 9 bases fit TRBD1. Unmatched junction bases numbered 6, after V lost 4 bases and J lost 11 bases. The germline V gene has CDR1 MGHDK and CDR2 SYGVNS. CDR3 length: 14 amino acids. The CDR3: CASSVGQGTAPLHF. The CDR3 nucleotides read TGTGCCAGCAGTGTCGGACAGGGGACAGCACCCCTCCACTTT.

This clone turned up a few times. The V gene is TRBV7-2, the J gene TRBJ2-5, with 12 bases matching TRBD2. The CDR3 spans 15 residues. The germline CDR1 and CDR2 sequences are SGHTA and FQGNSA. The ends lost 5 bases at V and 4 bases at J; junction bases unmatched: 5. The CDR3 is CASSRTSGVGETQYF. Written as DNA, the CDR3 is TGTGCCAGCAGCCGGACTAGCGGGGTTGGAGAGACCCAGTACTTC.

This clone was seen a handful of times. The rearrangement links TRBV5-1 to TRBJ1-1; 7 bases agree with TRBD1. The length of the CDR3 is 14 residues. V was clipped by 4 bases and J by 8 bases; unmatched bases: 11. Per the germline V gene, CDR1 is SGHRS and CDR2 is YFSETQ. For the CDR3, the DNA is TGCGCCAGCAGCCCTACAGGACAGGCCCCCGAAGCTTTCTTT. Residues: CASSPTGQAPEAFF.

Here the CDR3 DNA reads TGTGCCAGCCTCGCGGGAGGGAGCACAGATACGCAGTATTTT. Its protein product is CASLAGGSTDTQYF. V gene TRBV19 combines with J gene TRBJ2-3, with 9 bases that match TRBD2. The CDR3 contains 14 residues. J was trimmed by 0 bases and V by 9 bases; bases with no gene match: 4. The germline CDR1 and CDR2 sequences are LNHDA and SQIVND (reference sequence).

V and J are TRBV5-1 and TRBJ1-4; D is undetermined. The CDR3 is made up of 14 amino acids. Trimming stripped 0 bases from V and 0 bases from J, with 3 bases between. Germline CDR1 and CDR2: SGHRS and YFSETQ. The CDR3 DNA reads TGCGCCAGCAGCTTGGGTACAACTAATGAAAAACTGTTTTTT. It yields the protein CASSLGTTNEKLFF.

This rearrangement joins TRBV2 to TRBJ2-1, with D uncertain. This CDR3 spans 12 amino acids. Trimming stripped 4 bases from V and 6 bases from J, with 7 bases between. The germline V gene has CDR1 SNHLY and CDR2 FYNNEI. In DNA form, the CDR3 reads TGTGCCAGCAGTGCAACGGGCAATGAGCAGTTCTTC. Its protein is CASSATGNEQFF. Together with reference TRBV2 and TRBJ2-1, the CDR3 gives the full variable domain: EPEVTQTPSHQVTQMGQEVILRCVPISNHLYFYWYRQILGQKVEFLVSFYNNEISEKSEIFDDQFSVERPDGSNFTLKIRSTKLEDSAMYFCASSATGNEQFFGPGTRLTVL.

The V and J genes are TRBV4-1 and TRBJ2-5, with 10 positions matching TRBD2. Matching the DNA end better, TRBJ2-7 makes the J call doubtful. Germline CDR1 and CDR2: MGHRA and YSYEKL. The CDR3 runs to 15 residues. The CDR3 DNA sequence: TGCGCCAGCAGCCAAGATCTAGCGGGAGCCTTCGAGCAGTACTTC. This codes for CASSQDLAGAFEQYF.

The CDR3 DNA sequence: TGTGCCAGCAGCCCCTCAGCGGGAGGGGTCTACGAGCAGTACTTC. Translated, it gives CASSPSAGGVYEQYF. The chain links TRBV5-4 to TRBJ2-5; 10 nucleotides align to TRBD2. Near its end, the DNA agrees better with TRBJ2-7, so the J call may be wrong. The CDR3 has 15 amino acids. Germline CDR1 and CDR2: SGHNT and YYREEE (reference sequence).

V usage is TRBV7-9 and J usage is TRBJ1-5, with D unclear. V lost 5 bases and J lost 0, with 8 bases in between. CDR1 is SEHNR, CDR2 FQNEAQ, per germline (reference sequence). The CDR3 runs to 14 residues. This CDR3 is CASSRGSSNQPQHF. DNA of the CDR3: TGTGCCAGCAGCAGAGGTTCTAGCAATCAGCCCCAGCATTTT.

The chain couples TRBV27 to TRBJ1-1; D is unresolved. The germline CDR1 and CDR2 sequences are MNHEY and SMNVEV (reference sequence). V was trimmed by 9 bases and J by 1 base, leaving 12 bases between them. This CDR3 spans 13 amino acids. CDR3 DNA sequence: TGTGCCAGTCGGTTGTCCCGGAACACTGAAGCTTTCTTT. Protein: CASRLSRNTEAFF.

The gene calls are TRBV28 and TRBJ1-2; TRBD1 matches at 7 bases. Trimming at V came to 3 bases and at J to 4 bases, leaving 11 bases not matched to a gene. The germline V gene has CDR1 MDHEN and CDR2 SYDVKM. CDR3 length: 16 residues. The DNA of the CDR3 is TGTGCCAGCAGTTTGGTAGAGGGGGCCCTAGGCTATGGCTACACCTTC. Translated: CASSLVEGALGYGYTF.

The J gene is TRBJ1-3, the V gene TRBV2; TRBD1 matches 7 bases. This CDR3 is built from 17 residues. Germline loops: CDR1 SNHLY, CDR2 FYNNEI. The V segment lost 5 bases and the J segment 0 bases; nucleotides outside the gene matches: 10. The CDR3 DNA is TGTGCCAGCAGTAAAACCGGGACAGAGGTCTCTGGAAACACCATATATTTT. This encodes CASSKTGTEVSGNTIYF.

This clone has more than one count but fewer than ten. CDR3 nucleotide sequence: TGCGCCAGCAGCCAAGTCGCGGGTGATTCACCCCTCCACTTT. This codes for CASSQVAGDSPLHF. V usage is TRBV4-1 and J usage is TRBJ1-6; D is ambiguous. V was clipped by 1 base and J by 8 bases, with 9 bases between them. Germline lookup yields CDR1 MGHRA and CDR2 YSYEKL. This CDR3 is 14 amino acids long.

This clone was seen only once. V and J are TRBV7-9 and TRBJ1-1; D unclear. The CDR3 covers 15 residues. In germline, CDR1 is SEHNR, CDR2 FQNEAQ (reference sequence). The V end lost 5 bases, the J end lost 4 bases, and 17 bases lay between the germline ends. CDR3 in DNA: TGTGCCAGCAGCAACTCGGCATCTTCAGGCACTGAAGCTTTCTTT. Protein: CASSNSASSGTEAFF.

The chain couples TRBV25-1 to TRBJ2-2; perhaps TRBD2 as D (6 bases). V was shortened by 4 bases and J by 4 bases, with 7 bases between the two germline ends. The CDR3 extends over 13 amino acids. Looked up from germline, CDR1 is MGHDK and CDR2 is SYGVNS. The CDR3 nucleotides are TGTGCCAGCAGTGGGGGGGTCACCGGGGAGCTGTTTTTT. Its translation: CASSGGVTGELFF.

The gene calls are TRBV13 and TRBJ1-1, with 8 bases that match TRBD1. CDR3 length: 14 amino acids. With V trimmed by 6 bases and J by 0 bases, 3 bases remained unmatched. In germline, CDR1 is PRHDT, CDR2 FYEKMQ (reference sequence). CDR3 DNA sequence: TGTGCCAGCAGAGACAGGGGAATGAACACTGAAGCTTTCTTT. This translates into CASRDRGMNTEAFF. Full variable domain (missing parts from reference TRBV13 and TRBJ1-1): AAGVIQSPRHLIKEKRETATLKCYPIPRHDTVYWYQQGPGQDPQFLISFYEKMQSDKGSIPDRFSAQQFSDYHSELNMSSLELGDSALYFCASRDRGMNTEAFFGQGTRLTVV.